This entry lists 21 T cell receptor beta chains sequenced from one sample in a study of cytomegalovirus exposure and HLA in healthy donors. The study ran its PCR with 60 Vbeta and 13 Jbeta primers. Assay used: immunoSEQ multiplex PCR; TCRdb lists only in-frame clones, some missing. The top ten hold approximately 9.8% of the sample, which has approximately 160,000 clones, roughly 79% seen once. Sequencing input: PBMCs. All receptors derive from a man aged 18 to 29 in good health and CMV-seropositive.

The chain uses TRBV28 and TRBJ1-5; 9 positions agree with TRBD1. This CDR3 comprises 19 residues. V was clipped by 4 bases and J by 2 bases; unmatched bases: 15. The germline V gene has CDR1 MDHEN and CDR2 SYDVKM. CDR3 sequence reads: CASSSYLGTGYAGNQPQHF. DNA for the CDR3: TGTGCCAGCAGTTCCTACCTCGGGACAGGGTATGCGGGCAATCAGCCCCAGCATTTT. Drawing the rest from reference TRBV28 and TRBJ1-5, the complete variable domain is DVKVTQSSRYLVKRTGEKVFLECVQDMDHENMFWYRQDPGLGLRLIYFSYDVKMKEKGDIPEGYSVSREKKERFSLILESASTNQTSMYLCASSSYLGTGYAGNQPQHFGDGTRLSIL.

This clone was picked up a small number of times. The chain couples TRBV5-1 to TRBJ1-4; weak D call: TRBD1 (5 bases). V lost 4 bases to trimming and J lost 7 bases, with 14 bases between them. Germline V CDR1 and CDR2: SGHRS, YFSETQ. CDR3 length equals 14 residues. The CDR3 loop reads CASSPGGGAEKLFF. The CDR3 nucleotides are TGCGCCAGCAGCCCGGGGGGAGGGGCTGAAAAACTGTTTTTT.

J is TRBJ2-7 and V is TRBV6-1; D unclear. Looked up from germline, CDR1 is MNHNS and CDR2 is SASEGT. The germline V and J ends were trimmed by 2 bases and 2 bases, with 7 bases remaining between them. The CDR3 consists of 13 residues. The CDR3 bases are TGTGCCAGCAGTGAAATTACAGCCTACGAGCAGTACTTC. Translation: CASSEITAYEQYF.

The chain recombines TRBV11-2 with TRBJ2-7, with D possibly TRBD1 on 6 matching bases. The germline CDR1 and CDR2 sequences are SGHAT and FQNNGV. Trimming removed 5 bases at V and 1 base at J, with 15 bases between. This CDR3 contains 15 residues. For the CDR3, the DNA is TGTGCCAGCAGCATACAGGGATTAATGTCCTACGAGCAGTACTTC. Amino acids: CASSIQGLMSYEQYF.

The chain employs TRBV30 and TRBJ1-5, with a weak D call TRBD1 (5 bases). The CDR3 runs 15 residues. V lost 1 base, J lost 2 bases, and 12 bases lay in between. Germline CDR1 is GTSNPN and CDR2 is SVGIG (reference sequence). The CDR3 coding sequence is TGTGCCTGGAGTGGAAGGGGCAGGGGCAATCAGCCCCAGCATTTT. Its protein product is CAWSGRGRGNQPQHF.

CDR3 sequence: CASSPANRWGQLHATNEKLFF. The CDR3 region has the DNA TGTGCCAGCAGCCCAGCGAATCGGTGGGGACAGCTCCATGCAACTAATGAAAAACTGTTTTTT. The chain uses TRBV7-8 and TRBJ1-4; 7 nucleotides align to TRBD1. Germline CDR1 is SGHVS and CDR2 is FQNEAQ. The CDR3 runs to 21 residues. With V trimmed by 5 bases and J by 0 bases, 21 bases remained unmatched. The full variable domain, its missing parts supplied by reference TRBV7-8 and TRBJ1-4, is GAGVSQSPRYKVAKRGQDVALRCDPISGHVSLFWYQQALGQGPEFLTYFQNEAQLDKSGLPSDRFFAERPEGSVSTLKIQRTQQEDSAVYLCASSPANRWGQLHATNEKLFFGSGTQLSVL.

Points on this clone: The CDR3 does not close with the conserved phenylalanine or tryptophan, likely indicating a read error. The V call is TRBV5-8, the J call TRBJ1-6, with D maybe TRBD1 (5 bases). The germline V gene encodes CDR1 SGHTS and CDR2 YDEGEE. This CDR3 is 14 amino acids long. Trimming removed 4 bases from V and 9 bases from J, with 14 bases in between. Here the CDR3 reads CASSQRQGFSPLHL. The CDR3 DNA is TGTGCCAGCAGCCAACGGCAGGGATTTTCACCCCTCCACCTT.

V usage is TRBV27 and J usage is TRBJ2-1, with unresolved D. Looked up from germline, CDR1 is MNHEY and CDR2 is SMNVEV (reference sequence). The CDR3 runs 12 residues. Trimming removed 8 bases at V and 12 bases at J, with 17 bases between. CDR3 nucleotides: TGTGCCAGCCCCTGTGGGCAAGATACGCAGTTCTTC. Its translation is CASPCGQDTQFF.

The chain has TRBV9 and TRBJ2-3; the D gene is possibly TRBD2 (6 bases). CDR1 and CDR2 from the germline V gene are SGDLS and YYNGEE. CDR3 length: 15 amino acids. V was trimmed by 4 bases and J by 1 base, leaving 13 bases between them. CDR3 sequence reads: CASSTTSIGTDTQYF. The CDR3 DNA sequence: TGTGCCAGCAGCACAACTAGCATCGGCACAGATACGCAGTATTTT.

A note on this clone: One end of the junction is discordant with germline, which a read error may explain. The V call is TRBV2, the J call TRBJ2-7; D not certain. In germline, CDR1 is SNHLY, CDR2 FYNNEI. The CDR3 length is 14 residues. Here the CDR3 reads CASSGEPSSYEQYF. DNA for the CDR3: TGTGCCAGCAGTGGTGAACCGAGCTCCTACGAGCAATACTTC.

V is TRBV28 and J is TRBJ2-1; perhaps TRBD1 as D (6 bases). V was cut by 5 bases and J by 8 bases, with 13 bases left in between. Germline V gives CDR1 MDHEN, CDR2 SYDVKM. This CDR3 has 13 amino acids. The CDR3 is CASSQMDSYEQFF. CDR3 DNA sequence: TGTGCCAGCAGTCAAATGGACAGCTATGAGCAGTTCTTC.

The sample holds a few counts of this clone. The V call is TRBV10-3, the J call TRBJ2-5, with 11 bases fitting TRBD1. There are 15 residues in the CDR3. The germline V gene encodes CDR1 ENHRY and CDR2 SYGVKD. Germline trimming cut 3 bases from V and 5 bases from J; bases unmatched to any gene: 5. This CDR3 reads CAISDSRDRGETQYF. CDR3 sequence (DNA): TGTGCCATCAGTGACAGCCGGGACAGGGGGGAGACCCAGTACTTC.

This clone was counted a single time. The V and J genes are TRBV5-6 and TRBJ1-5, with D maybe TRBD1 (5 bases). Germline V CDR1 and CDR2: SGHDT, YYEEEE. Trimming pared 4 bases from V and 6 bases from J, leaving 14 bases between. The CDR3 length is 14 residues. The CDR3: CASSPRAGGQPQHF. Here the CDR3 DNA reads TGTGCCAGCAGCCCGCGGGCGGGGGGTCAGCCCCAGCATTTT.

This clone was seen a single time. The CDR3 region is CASSKGDSHSYEQYF. The CDR3 DNA reads TGTGCCAGCTCCAAGGGGGACAGCCACTCCTACGAGCAGTACTTC. This chain joins TRBV7-9 and TRBJ2-7; 7 bases match TRBD1. V shed 8 bases and J 0 bases; nucleotides not matched to a gene: 10. Looked up from germline, CDR1 is SEHNR and CDR2 is FQNEAQ (reference sequence). CDR3 length: 15 amino acids.

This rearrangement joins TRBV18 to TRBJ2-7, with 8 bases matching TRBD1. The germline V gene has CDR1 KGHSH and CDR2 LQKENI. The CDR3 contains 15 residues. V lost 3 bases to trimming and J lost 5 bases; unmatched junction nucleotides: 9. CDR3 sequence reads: CASSPIGQGNDEQYF. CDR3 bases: TGTGCCAGCTCACCTATAGGACAGGGTAACGACGAGCAGTACTTC.

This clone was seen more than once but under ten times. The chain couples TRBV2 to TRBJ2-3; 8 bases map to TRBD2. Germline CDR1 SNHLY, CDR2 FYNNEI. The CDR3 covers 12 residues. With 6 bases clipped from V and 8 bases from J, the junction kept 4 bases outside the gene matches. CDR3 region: CASRKSGSTQYF. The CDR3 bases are TGTGCCAGCAGAAAAAGCGGGAGTACGCAGTATTTT.

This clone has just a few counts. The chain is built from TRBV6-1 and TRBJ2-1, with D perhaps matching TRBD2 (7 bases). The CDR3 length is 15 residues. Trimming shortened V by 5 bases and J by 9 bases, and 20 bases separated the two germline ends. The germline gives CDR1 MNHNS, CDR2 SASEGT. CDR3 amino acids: CASSQLGGGAFEQFF. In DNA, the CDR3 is TGTGCCAGCAGTCAACTGGGGGGGGGCGCTTTTGAGCAGTTCTTC.

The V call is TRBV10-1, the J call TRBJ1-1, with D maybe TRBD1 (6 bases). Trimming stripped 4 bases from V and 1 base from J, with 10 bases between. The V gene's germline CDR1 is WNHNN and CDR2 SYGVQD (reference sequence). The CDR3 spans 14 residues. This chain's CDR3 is CASSAPGANTEAFF. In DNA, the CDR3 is TGCGCCAGCAGTGCCCCAGGGGCGAACACTGAAGCTTTCTTT.

In nucleotides, the CDR3 is TGTGCCAGCAGACCCACAGGGGGCTTGCAGTTCTTC. It is translated as CASRPTGGLQFF. The V call is TRBV28, the J call TRBJ2-1; 9 nucleotides agree with TRBD1. V shed 6 bases, J shed 12 bases, and the junction held 6 bases outside the gene matches. Germline V gene data show CDR1 as MDHEN and CDR2 as SYDVKM. The length of the CDR3 is 12 residues.

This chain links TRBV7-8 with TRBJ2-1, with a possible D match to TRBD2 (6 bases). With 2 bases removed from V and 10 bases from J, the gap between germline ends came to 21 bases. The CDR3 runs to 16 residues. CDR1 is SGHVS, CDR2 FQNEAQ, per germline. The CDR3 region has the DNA TGTGCCAGCAGCTTAACGCGTAGCGGAGGAGGACGCGAGCAGTTCTTC. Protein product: CASSLTRSGGGREQFF.

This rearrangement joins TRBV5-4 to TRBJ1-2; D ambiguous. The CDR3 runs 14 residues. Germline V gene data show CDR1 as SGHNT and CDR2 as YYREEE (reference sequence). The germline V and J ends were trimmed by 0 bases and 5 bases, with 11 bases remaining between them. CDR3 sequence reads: CASSLADDDYGYTF. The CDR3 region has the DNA TGTGCCAGCAGCTTGGCAGATGATGATTATGGCTACACCTTC.